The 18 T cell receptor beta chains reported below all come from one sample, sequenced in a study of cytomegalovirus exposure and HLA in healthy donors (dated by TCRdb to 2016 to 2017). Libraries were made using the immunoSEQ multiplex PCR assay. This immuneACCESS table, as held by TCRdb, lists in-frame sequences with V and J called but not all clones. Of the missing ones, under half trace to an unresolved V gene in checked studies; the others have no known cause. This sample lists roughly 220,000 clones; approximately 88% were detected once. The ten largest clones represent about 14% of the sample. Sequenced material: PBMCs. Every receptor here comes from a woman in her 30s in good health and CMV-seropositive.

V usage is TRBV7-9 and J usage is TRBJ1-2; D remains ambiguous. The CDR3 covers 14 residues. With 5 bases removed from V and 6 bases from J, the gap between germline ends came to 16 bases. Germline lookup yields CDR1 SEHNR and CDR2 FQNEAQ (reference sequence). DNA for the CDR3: TGTGCCAGCAGCCGACGGGAAAAGCGAGATGGCTACACCTTC. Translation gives CASSRREKRDGYTF.

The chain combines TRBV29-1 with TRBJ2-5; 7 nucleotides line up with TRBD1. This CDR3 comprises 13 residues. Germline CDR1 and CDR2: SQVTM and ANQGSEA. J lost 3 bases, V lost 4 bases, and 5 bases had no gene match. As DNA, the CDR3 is TGCAGCGTTGTGGGCCAGGGGGAAGAGACCCAGTACTTC. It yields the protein CSVVGQGEETQYF. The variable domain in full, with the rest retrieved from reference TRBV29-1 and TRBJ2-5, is SAVISQKPSRDICQRGTSLTIQCQVDSQVTMMFWYRQQPGQSLTLIATANQGSEATYESGFVIDKFPISRPNLTFSTLTVSNMSPEDSSIYLCSVVGQGEETQYFGPGTRLLVL.

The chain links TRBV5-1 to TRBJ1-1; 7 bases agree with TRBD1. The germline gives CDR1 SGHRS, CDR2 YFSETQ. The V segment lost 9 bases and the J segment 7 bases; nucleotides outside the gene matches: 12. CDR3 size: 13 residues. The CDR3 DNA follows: TGCGCCACCAGAGACAGGGAAGGAGGTGAAGCTTTCTTT. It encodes CATRDREGGEAFF.

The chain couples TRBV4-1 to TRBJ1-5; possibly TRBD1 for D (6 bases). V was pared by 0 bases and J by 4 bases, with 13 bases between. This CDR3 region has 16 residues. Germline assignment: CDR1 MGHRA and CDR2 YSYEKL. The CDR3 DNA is TGCGCCAGCAGCCAAGATTCCGGACAGCGAAATCAGCCCCAGCATTTT. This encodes CASSQDSGQRNQPQHF.

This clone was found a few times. The DNA of the CDR3 is TGTGCCAGCAGCTTGGATGCGGGAAACACAGATACGCAGTATTTT. Translated, it gives CASSLDAGNTDTQYF. The rearrangement joins TRBV5-4 to TRBJ2-3, with D maybe TRBD2 (6 bases). The germline V gene encodes CDR1 SGHNT and CDR2 YYREEE (reference sequence). This CDR3 is built from 15 residues. Trimming shortened V by 0 bases and J by 2 bases, and 10 bases separated the two germline ends. Based on the CDR3 plus reference TRBV5-4 and TRBJ2-3, the full variable domain is ETGVTQSPTHLIKTRGQQVTLRCSSQSGHNTVSWYQQALGQGPQFIFQYYREEENGRGNFPPRFSGLQFPNYSSELNVNALELDDSALYLCASSLDAGNTDTQYFGPGTRLTVL.

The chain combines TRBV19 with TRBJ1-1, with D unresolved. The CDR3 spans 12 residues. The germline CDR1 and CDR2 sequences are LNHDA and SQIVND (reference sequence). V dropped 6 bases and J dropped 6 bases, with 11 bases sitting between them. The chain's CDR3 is CASSPFGPEAFF. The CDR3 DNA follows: TGTGCCAGTAGCCCGTTTGGGCCTGAAGCTTTCTTT. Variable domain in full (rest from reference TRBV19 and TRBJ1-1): DGGITQSPKYLFRKEGQNVTLSCEQNLNHDAMYWYRQDPGQGLRLIYYSQIVNDFQKGDIAEGYSVSREKKESFPLTVTSAQKNPTAFYLCASSPFGPEAFFGQGTRLTVV.

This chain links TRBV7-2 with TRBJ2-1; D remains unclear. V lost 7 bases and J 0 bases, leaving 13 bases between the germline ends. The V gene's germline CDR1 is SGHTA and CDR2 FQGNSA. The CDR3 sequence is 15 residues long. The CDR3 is CASTRGPSSYNEQFF. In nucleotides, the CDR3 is TGTGCCAGCACCCGAGGCCCCAGCTCCTACAATGAGCAGTTCTTC.

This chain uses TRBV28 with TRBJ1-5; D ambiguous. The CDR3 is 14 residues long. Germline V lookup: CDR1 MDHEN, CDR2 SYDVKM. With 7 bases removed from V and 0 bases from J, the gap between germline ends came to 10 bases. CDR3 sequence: CASKAAYSNQPQHF. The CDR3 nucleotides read TGTGCCAGCAAGGCAGCTTATAGCAATCAGCCCCAGCATTTT. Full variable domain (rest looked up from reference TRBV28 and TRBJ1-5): DVKVTQSSRYLVKRTGEKVFLECVQDMDHENMFWYRQDPGLGLRLIYFSYDVKMKEKGDIPEGYSVSREKKERFSLILESASTNQTSMYLCASKAAYSNQPQHFGDGTRLSIL.

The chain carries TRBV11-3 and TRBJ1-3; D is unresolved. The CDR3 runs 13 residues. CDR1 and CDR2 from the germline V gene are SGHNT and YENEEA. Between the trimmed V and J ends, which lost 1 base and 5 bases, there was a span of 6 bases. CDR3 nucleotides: TGTGCCAGCAGCTTAGTAGACCGAAACACCATATATTTT. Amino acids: CASSLVDRNTIYF.

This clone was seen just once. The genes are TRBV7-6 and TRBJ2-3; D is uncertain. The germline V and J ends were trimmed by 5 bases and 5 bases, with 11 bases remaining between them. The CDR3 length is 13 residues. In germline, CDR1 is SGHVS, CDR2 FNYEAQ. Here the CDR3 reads CASSPNRRDTQYF. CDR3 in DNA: TGTGCCAGCAGCCCGAACCGTAGAGATACGCAGTATTTT.

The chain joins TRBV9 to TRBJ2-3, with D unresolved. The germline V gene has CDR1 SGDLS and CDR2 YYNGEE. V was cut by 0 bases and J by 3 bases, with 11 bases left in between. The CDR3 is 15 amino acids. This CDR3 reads CASSVEGLGTDTQYF. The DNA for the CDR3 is TGTGCCAGCAGCGTAGAAGGGTTGGGGACAGATACGCAGTATTTT.

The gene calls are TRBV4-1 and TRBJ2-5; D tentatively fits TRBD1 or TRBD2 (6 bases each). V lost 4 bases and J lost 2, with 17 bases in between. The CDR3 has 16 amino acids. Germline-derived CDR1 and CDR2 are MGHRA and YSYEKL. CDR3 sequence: CASSPTRGGTQETQYF. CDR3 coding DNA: TGCGCCAGCAGCCCTACAAGAGGGGGGACTCAAGAGACCCAGTACTTC.

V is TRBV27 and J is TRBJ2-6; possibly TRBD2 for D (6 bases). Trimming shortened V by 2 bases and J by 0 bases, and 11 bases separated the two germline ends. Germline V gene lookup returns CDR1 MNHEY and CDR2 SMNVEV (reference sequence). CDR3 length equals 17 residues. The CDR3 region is CASSLRSGDSGANVLTF. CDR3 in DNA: TGTGCCAGCAGTTTACGTTCGGGGGACTCTGGGGCCAACGTCCTGACTTTC.

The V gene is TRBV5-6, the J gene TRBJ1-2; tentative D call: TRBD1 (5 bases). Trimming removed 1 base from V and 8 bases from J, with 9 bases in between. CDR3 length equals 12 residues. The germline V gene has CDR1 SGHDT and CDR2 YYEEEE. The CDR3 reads CASSLSGNGYTF. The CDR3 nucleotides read TGTGCCAGCAGCTTGTCAGGGAACGGCTACACCTTC.

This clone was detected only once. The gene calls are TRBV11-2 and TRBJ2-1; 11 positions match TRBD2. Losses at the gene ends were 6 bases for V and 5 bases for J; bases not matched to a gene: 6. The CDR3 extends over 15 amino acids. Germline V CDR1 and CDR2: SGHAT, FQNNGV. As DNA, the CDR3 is TGTGCCAGCAGGAAGACTAGCGGGAAGCACAATGAGCAGTTCTTC. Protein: CASRKTSGKHNEQFF. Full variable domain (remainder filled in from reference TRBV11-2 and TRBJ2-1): EAGVAQSPRYKIIEKRQSVAFWCNPISGHATLYWYQQILGQGPKLLIQFQNNGVVDDSQLPKDRFSAERLKGVDSTLKIQPAKLEDSAVYLCASRKTSGKHNEQFFGPGTRLTVL.

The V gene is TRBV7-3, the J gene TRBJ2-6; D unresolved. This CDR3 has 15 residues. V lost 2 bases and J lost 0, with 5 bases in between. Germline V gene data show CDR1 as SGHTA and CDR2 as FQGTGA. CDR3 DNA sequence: TGTGCCAGCAGCTTAGTATCCTCTGGGGCCAACGTCCTGACTTTC. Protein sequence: CASSLVSSGANVLTF.

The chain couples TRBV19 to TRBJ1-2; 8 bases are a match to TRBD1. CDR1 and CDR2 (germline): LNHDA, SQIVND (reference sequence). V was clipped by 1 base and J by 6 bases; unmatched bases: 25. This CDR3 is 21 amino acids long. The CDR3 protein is CASSIVPDLWDRYEKDDGYTF. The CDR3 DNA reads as TGTGCCAGTAGTATAGTACCCGATCTTTGGGACAGGTACGAGAAAGACGATGGCTACACCTTC.

CDR3 sequence reads: CASSRAGTEQFF. The CDR3 DNA is TGTGCCAGCAGCCGAGCGGGAACTGAGCAGTTCTTC. The chain employs TRBV6-5 and TRBJ2-1, with TRBD2 matching 7 bases. Per the germline V gene, CDR1 is MNHEY and CDR2 is SVGAGI. V shed 6 bases and J 9 bases; nucleotides not matched to a gene: 5. CDR3 length: 12 residues.